This T cell receptor beta chain was obtained from a study of Ad26.COV2.S vaccination and SARS-CoV-2 variants. Study-wide findings and caveats: Spike-specific TCR breadth in vaccine recipients exceeded that seen in placebo recipients.

Notes on this clone: Its antigen is as yet unknown.

V shed 3 bases and J shed 0 bases, with 18 bases lying between them. Germline loops: CDR1 SGHDT, CDR2 YYEEEE. CDR3 length: 17 residues. Treatment defined: approximately 18 received Ad26.COV2.S at low or high dose, single or two shots; about 5 received placebo; per-sample allocation not given. Sample collection was performed on day 63 after the first vaccine or placebo injection. Assay: immunoSEQ multiplex PCR; the TCRdb copy retains only in-frame clones and omits some. The repertoire holds around 320,000 clones, with approximately 86% as singletons. The sample was peripheral blood, taken in a trial of Ad26.COV2.S vaccine versus placebo. The source of this sequence is a person aged 18-65 years who received the Ad26.COV2.S COVID-19 vaccine or a placebo. The chain joins TRBV5-6 to TRBJ1-1; D might be TRBD1 (6 bases). The CDR3 here is CASSSQTRTVMNTEAFF. The CDR3 DNA sequence: TGTGCCAGCAGCTCACAGACAAGGACAGTAATGAACACTGAAGCTTTCTTT.